This TCR beta chain was obtained from a study of prognosis after radiotherapy for stage I lung cancer. Study outcomes and limitations: Usage of the TRBV and TRBJ genes (in patients with versus without metastases) was reportedly different.

The CDR3 runs to 19 residues. V was clipped by 6 bases and J by 0 bases; unmatched bases: 17. Germline lookup yields CDR1 MNHNS and CDR2 SASEGT. This clonotype was seen ten or more times. Its antigen is as yet unknown. Template was genomic DNA; TCR beta CDR3 amplified in two multiplex PCR rounds. Primers (each specific to one TRBV or TRBJ gene) were used in first-round PCR. MiXCR was run by TCRdb on the multiplex PCR reads, yielding one entry per CDR3 protein. Of 20,000 to 25,000 distinct CDR3 sequences in the sample, more than 40% are singletons; the top ten hold roughly 30%. The sequences come from PBMCs, collected before or after stereotactic body radiation therapy (not recorded which). V is TRBV6-1 and J is TRBJ2-3; TRBD2 matches at 8 bases. This clonotype was sampled from a donor of 50 years or more with non-small cell lung cancer. The CDR3 DNA sequence: TGTGCCAGCAGGGCCTTCCCCCTCAAAGCGGGAGAAAGCACAGATACGCAGTATTTT. Amino acids: CASRAFPLKAGESTDTQYF.